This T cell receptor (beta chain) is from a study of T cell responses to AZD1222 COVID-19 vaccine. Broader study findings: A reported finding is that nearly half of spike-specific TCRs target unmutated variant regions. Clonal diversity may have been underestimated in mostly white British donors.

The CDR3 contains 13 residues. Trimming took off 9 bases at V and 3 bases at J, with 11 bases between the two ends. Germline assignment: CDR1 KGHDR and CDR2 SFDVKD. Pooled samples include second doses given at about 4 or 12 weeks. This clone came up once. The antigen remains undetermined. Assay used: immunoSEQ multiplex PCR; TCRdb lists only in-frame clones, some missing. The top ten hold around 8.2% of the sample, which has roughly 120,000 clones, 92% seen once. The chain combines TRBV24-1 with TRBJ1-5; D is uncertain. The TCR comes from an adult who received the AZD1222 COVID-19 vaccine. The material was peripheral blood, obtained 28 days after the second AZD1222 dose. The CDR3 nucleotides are TGTGCCACCTCCGGGAGCCTCAATCAGCCCCAGCATTTT. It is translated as CATSGSLNQPQHF.